Listed below are T cell receptor beta chains from one sample, sequenced in a study of blood T cell repertoires in COVID-19. The table came from immunoSEQ multiplex PCR; TCRdb's copy has only in-frame clones and leaves some out. The table lists about 24,000 clones, 73% of them singletons. Sequencing used peripheral blood. The receptors derive from a human donor in a cohort sampled during active or convalescent COVID-19. Each CDR3 is given with its conserved first and last residue. The order of the fields is clone size, D gene, V gene, J gene, CDR3 DNA, CDR3 protein. A D gene is named only where the DNA matches it firmly. Clone size is stated in some rows and not others, as once, few, many or a class when expanded.

size: -; D: -; V: TRBV19; J: TRBJ2-7; DNA: TGTGCCAGTAGTATAGAAGGTACGACAGACTACGAGCAGTACTTC; CDR3: CASSIEGTTDYEQYF
size: -; D: TRBD2; V: TRBV7-9; J: TRBJ2-1; DNA: TGTGCCAGCAGCGGACTAGCGGGAGGGAGGTATGAGCAGTTCTTC; CDR3: CASSGLAGGRYEQFF
size: -; D: TRBD1; V: TRBV7-9; J: TRBJ1-2; DNA: TGTGCCAGCAGCTTACGGGACAGGGAAGGTGCCTATGGCTACACCTTC; CDR3: CASSLRDREGAYGYTF
size: -; D: TRBD1; V: TRBV10-3; J: TRBJ2-1; DNA: TGTGCCATCAATCGGGGACAGGGGAATGAGCAGTTCTTC; CDR3: CAINRGQGNEQFF
size: -; D: TRBD1; V: TRBV20-1; J: TRBJ1-2; DNA: TGCAGTCAGGGGGCGAGTGGCTACACCTTC; CDR3: CSQGASGYTF
size: -; D: -; V: TRBV28; J: TRBJ1-5; DNA: TGTGCCAGCAGTTTAATGAACAGGGACAATCAGCCCCAGCATTTT; CDR3: CASSLMNRDNQPQHF
size: -; D: TRBD2; V: TRBV28; J: TRBJ2-2; DNA: TGTGCCAGCAGTTTCCGCCCCCAGGTGCGACAGTCGGGGGGATTCAACACCGGGGAGCTGTTTTTT; CDR3: CASSFRPQVRQSGGFNTGELFF
size: -; D: TRBD2; V: TRBV11-2; J: TRBJ2-1; DNA: TGTGCCAGCAGCTTAGAAGCGGGGTGGTATGAGCAGTTCTTC; CDR3: CASSLEAGWYEQFF
size: -; D: TRBD1; V: TRBV19; J: TRBJ1-1; DNA: TGTGCCAGTAGGCCGGGACAGATGAACACTGAAGCTTTCTTT; CDR3: CASRPGQMNTEAFF
size: once; D: -; V: TRBV7-2; J: TRBJ2-3; DNA: TGTGCCAGCAGCTCGGAGGGACGGGGGACAGATACGCAGTATTTT; CDR3: CASSSEGRGTDTQYF
size: -; D: TRBD2; V: TRBV27; J: TRBJ2-7; DNA: TGTGCCAGCAGTTTATACTTCCTAGCGGGAGGTAACTACGAGCAGTACTTC; CDR3: CASSLYFLAGGNYEQYF
size: -; D: TRBD2; V: TRBV7-8; J: TRBJ2-2; DNA: TGTGCCAGCAGCGCGGGGGGACTCCTTGGGGAGCTGTTTTTT; CDR3: CASSAGGLLGELFF
size: -; D: TRBD1; V: TRBV5-5; J: TRBJ1-2; DNA: TGTGCCAGCAGCCTCGGGACAGACTATGGCTACACCTTC; CDR3: CASSLGTDYGYTF
size: -; D: TRBD2; V: TRBV5-6; J: TRBJ2-2; DNA: TGTGCCAGCAGCTGGGGGCTAGCGGGAGGATTTAACACCGGGGAGCTGTTTTTT; CDR3: CASSWGLAGGFNTGELFF
size: -; D: TRBD2; V: TRBV27; J: TRBJ2-2; DNA: TGTGCCAGCAGTTTCCACGTGACTAGCGGGAGTCCCGGGGAGCTGTTTTTT; CDR3: CASSFHVTSGSPGELFF
size: -; D: -; V: TRBV4-1; J: TRBJ1-1; DNA: TGCGCCAGCAGCCCAATTACAGGGTTGGGGACTGAAGCTTTCTTT; CDR3: CASSPITGLGTEAFF
size: -; D: TRBD1; V: TRBV6-5; J: TRBJ2-5; DNA: TGTGCCAGCAGCCGCGGACAGGTCCAAGAGACCCAGTACTTC; CDR3: CASSRGQVQETQYF
size: -; D: TRBD2; V: TRBV5-1; J: TRBJ2-3; DNA: TGCGCCAGCAGCTCGACTAGCGGCACAGATACGCAGTATTTT; CDR3: CASSSTSGTDTQYF
size: -; D: -; V: TRBV5-1; J: TRBJ2-1; DNA: TGCGCCAGCAGCCCGGGACTGTCTAGGGATGAGCAGTTCTTC; CDR3: CASSPGLSRDEQFF
size: -; D: -; V: TRBV6-4; J: TRBJ2-1; DNA: TGTGCCAGCAGTGACGGGGGCAGGGGCCAATACAATGAGCAGTTCTTC; CDR3: CASSDGGRGQYNEQFF
size: -; D: TRBD1; V: TRBV3-1/TRBV3-2; J: TRBJ1-1; DNA: TGTGCCAGCAGCCAAGTGGACAGGGCCGAAGCTTTCTTT; CDR3: CASSQVDRAEAFF
size: -; D: -; V: TRBV29-1; J: TRBJ1-3; DNA: TGCAGCGTTGAGTTACACTCTGGAAACACCATATATTTT; CDR3: CSVELHSGNTIYF
size: -; D: -; V: TRBV3-1/TRBV3-2; J: TRBJ1-6; DNA: TGTGCCAGCAGCCTTAACACAGTGCAATCACCCCTCCACTTT; CDR3: CASSLNTVQSPLHF
size: -; D: TRBD2; V: TRBV7-2; J: TRBJ2-3; DNA: TGTGCCAGCAGCTTAGATCGGGGGGGGTCCACAGATACGCAGTATTTT; CDR3: CASSLDRGGSTDTQYF
size: -; D: TRBD1; V: TRBV19; J: TRBJ1-5; DNA: TGTGCCAGTAGTATATTGTGGACAGGGAGGGATCAGCCCCAGCATTTT; CDR3: CASSILWTGRDQPQHF
size: -; D: TRBD1; V: TRBV2; J: TRBJ1-2; DNA: TGTGCCAGCAGTTCGGGACAGGTCTATGGCTACACCTTC; CDR3: CASSSGQVYGYTF
size: few; D: TRBD1; V: TRBV5-1; J: TRBJ1-2; DNA: TGCGCCAGCAGCTTGGCCCGACAGGGATCGAACTATGGCTACACCTTC; CDR3: CASSLARQGSNYGYTF
size: -; D: TRBD1; V: TRBV30; J: TRBJ1-2; DNA: TGTGCCTGGAGTTTGACAGGGGGTGAGGGCTACACCTTC; CDR3: CAWSLTGGEGYTF
size: -; D: -; V: TRBV7-6; J: TRBJ2-1; DNA: TGTGCCAGCAGCTTTAGGATAGACAGGCGGTACCGCTACAATGAGCAGTTCTTC; CDR3: CASSFRIDRRYRYNEQFF
size: -; D: TRBD1; V: TRBV4-1; J: TRBJ1-5; DNA: TGCGCCAGCAGCTACCGGACAGGGAACGTTAATCAGCCCCAGCATTTT; CDR3: CASSYRTGNVNQPQHF
size: -; D: TRBD2; V: TRBV10-3; J: TRBJ2-7; DNA: TGTGCCACAGGACTAGCGGGGACATACGAGCAGTACTTC; CDR3: CATGLAGTYEQYF
size: -; D: TRBD2; V: TRBV19; J: TRBJ2-1; DNA: TGTGCCAGTAGTTTTGGGACTAGCCTTAGGTCCTACAATGAGCAGTTCTTC; CDR3: CASSFGTSLRSYNEQFF
size: -; D: TRBD2; V: TRBV28; J: TRBJ2-3; DNA: TGTGCCAGCAGTTCCCTTAGCGGGAGAACAGATACGCAGTATTTT; CDR3: CASSSLSGRTDTQYF
size: once; D: -; V: TRBV29-1; J: TRBJ1-2; DNA: TGCAGCGTCGCTGCAGGGGACTATGGCTACACCTTC; CDR3: CSVAAGDYGYTF
size: -; D: TRBD2; V: TRBV28; J: TRBJ2-1; DNA: TGTGCCAGCAGTTCGATCCTAGCGGGAGGGGTCTACAATGAGCAGTTCTTC; CDR3: CASSSILAGGVYNEQFF
size: -; D: -; V: TRBV3-1/TRBV3-2; J: TRBJ1-1; DNA: TGTGCCAGCCAATTCTCAGGGCTACCATCTGAAGCTTTCTTT; CDR3: CASQFSGLPSEAFF
size: -; D: -; V: TRBV4-2; J: TRBJ2-1; DNA: TGTGCCAGCAGCCGGGGGGGGCCTGACAATGAGCAGTTCTTC; CDR3: CASSRGGPDNEQFF
size: -; D: TRBD1; V: TRBV29-1; J: TRBJ2-5; DNA: TGCAGCGGACGAGACAGGGCTTCACAAGAGACCCAGTACTTC; CDR3: CSGRDRASQETQYF
size: once; D: -; V: TRBV13; J: TRBJ1-1; DNA: TGTGCCAGCAGCTTGAGAGCGGGGAACACTGAAGCTTTCTTT; CDR3: CASSLRAGNTEAFF
size: -; D: -; V: TRBV21-1; J: TRBJ1-6; DNA: TGTGCCAGCAGCAAAGGGGAGTCCGATAGGTCCTATAATTCACCCCTCCACTTT; CDR3: CASSKGESDRSYNSPLHF
size: -; D: -; V: TRBV7-8; J: TRBJ2-5; DNA: TGTGCCAGCAGCCTAAGACGGATGGGGAGGGAGACCCAGTACTTC; CDR3: CASSLRRMGRETQYF
size: -; D: -; V: TRBV4-1; J: TRBJ2-2; DNA: TGCGCCAGCAGCCACAGGGGAAACGCGAACACCGGGGAGCTGTTTTTT; CDR3: CASSHRGNANTGELFF
size: -; D: TRBD1; V: TRBV11-2; J: TRBJ2-5; DNA: TGTGCCAGCAGCTCGGGACAGAGGTACCAAGAGACCCAGTACTTC; CDR3: CASSSGQRYQETQYF
size: -; D: -; V: TRBV28; J: TRBJ2-1; DNA: TGTGCCAGCATGGTCGGGACCAGGGGCTACAATGAGCAGTTCTTC; CDR3: CASMVGTRGYNEQFF
size: -; D: -; V: TRBV9; J: TRBJ2-1; DNA: TGTGCCAGCAGCGCAGGGGGGAACTCCTACAATGAGCAGTTCTTC; CDR3: CASSAGGNSYNEQFF
size: -; D: -; V: TRBV7-2; J: TRBJ2-1; DNA: TGTGCCAGCAGCTTAAGCGGTTCCGGGAATGAGCAGTTCTTC; CDR3: CASSLSGSGNEQFF
size: -; D: -; V: TRBV5-4; J: TRBJ1-1; DNA: TGTGCCAGCAGCTCCCTGGTTGTGGGCATGAACACTGAAGCTTTCTTT; CDR3: CASSSLVVGMNTEAFF
size: -; D: -; V: TRBV7-8; J: TRBJ2-1; DNA: TGTGCCAGCAGCTTCCTTCAGGGGATCATCTACAATGAGCAGTTCTTC; CDR3: CASSFLQGIIYNEQFF
size: -; D: TRBD1; V: TRBV2; J: TRBJ2-1; DNA: TGTGCCAGCTGGGGACAGGGAGAGGGGTATGAGCAGTTCTTC; CDR3: CASWGQGEGYEQFF